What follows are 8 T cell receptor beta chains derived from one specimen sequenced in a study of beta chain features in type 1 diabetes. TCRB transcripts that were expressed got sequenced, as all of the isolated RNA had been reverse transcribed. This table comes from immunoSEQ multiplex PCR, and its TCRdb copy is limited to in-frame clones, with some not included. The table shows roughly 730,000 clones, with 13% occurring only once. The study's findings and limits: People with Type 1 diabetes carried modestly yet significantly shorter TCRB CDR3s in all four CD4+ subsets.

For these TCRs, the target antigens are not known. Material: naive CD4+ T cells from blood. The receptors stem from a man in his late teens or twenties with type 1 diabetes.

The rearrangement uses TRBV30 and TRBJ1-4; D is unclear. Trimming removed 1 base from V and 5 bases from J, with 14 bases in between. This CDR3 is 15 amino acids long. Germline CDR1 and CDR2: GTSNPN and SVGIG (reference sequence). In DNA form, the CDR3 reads TGTGCCTGGAGTGGGGAACACCCTAGGAATGAAAAACTGTTTTTT. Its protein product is CAWSGEHPRNEKLFF.

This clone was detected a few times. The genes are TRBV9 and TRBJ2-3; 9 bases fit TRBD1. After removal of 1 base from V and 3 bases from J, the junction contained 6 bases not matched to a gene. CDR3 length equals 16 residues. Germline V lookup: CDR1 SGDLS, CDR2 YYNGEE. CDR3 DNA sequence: TGTGCCAGCAGCGTAAGGGGGACAGGGCTTACAGATACGCAGTATTTT. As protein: CASSVRGTGLTDTQYF.

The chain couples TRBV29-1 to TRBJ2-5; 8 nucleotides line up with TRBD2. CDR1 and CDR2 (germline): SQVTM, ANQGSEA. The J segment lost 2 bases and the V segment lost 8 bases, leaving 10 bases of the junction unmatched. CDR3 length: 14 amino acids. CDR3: CSSGASGSQETQYF. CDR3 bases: TGCAGCTCTGGGGCTAGCGGGTCTCAAGAGACCCAGTACTTC.

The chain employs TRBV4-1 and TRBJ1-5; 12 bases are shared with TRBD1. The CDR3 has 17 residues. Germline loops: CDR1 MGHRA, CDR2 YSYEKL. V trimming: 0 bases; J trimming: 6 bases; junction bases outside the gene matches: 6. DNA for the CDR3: TGCGCCAGCAGCCAAGACGGGGGACAGGGGGCAGGTCAGCCCCAGCATTTT. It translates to CASSQDGGQGAGQPQHF.

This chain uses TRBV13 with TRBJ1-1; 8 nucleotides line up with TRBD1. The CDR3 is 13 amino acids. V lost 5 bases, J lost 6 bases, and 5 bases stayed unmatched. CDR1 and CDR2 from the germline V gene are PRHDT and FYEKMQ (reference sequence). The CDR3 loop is CASSTTGGPEAFF. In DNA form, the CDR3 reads TGTGCCAGCAGCACCACAGGGGGTCCTGAAGCTTTCTTT.

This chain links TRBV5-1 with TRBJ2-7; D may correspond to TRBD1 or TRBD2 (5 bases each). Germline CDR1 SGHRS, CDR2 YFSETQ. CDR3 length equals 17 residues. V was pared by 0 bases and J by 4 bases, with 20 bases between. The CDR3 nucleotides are TGCGCCAGCAGCTTGGTACCTAGCTGGGACGTCACGTACGAGCAGTACTTC. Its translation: CASSLVPSWDVTYEQYF.

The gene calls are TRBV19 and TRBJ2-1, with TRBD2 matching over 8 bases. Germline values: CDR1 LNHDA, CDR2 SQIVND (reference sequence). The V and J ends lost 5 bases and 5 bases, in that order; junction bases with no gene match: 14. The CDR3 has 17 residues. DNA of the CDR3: TGTGCCAGTAGTCCTCCCCTACGGCGGGGGGTAAACAATGAGCAGTTCTTC. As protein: CASSPPLRRGVNNEQFF.

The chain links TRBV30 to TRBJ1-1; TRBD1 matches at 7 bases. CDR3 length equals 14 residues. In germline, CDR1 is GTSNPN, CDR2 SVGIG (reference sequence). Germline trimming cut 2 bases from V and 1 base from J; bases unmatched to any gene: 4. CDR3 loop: CAWSWSGGNTEAFF. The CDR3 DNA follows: TGTGCCTGGAGTTGGTCAGGGGGGAACACTGAAGCTTTCTTT.